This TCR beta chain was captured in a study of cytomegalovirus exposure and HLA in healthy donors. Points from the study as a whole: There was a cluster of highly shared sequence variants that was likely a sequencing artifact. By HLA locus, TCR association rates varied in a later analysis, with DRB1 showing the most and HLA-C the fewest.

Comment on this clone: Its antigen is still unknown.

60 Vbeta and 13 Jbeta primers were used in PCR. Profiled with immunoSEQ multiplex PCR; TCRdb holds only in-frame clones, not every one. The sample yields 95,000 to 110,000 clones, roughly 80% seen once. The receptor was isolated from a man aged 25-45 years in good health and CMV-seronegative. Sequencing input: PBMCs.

CDR3 in amino acids: CASRLSSGSGNEQFF. In DNA, the CDR3 is TGTGCCAGCAGGCTTTCTAGCGGGAGTGGCAATGAGCAGTTCTTC. The rearrangement joins TRBV28 to TRBJ2-1, with 10 bases fitting TRBD2. The ends lost 6 bases at V and 6 bases at J; junction bases unmatched: 8. The length of the CDR3 is 15 residues. Per germline, CDR1 MDHEN and CDR2 SYDVKM.